Below are 21 T cell receptor beta chains sequenced from a single sample in a study of blood T cell repertoires in COVID-19. TCRdb's copy holds only in-frame clones and misses some; the assay was immunoSEQ multiplex PCR. The table shows around 500,000 clones, with around 87% occurring only once. The sample was PBMCs or T cells enriched from blood (not recorded which). The receptors derive from a woman aged 40 to 50 who had recovered from COVID-19.

The V call is TRBV5-8, the J call TRBJ2-5, with D maybe TRBD2 (5 bases). This CDR3 region has 16 residues. V was cut by 4 bases and J by 5 bases, with 21 bases left in between. Germline-derived CDR1 and CDR2 are SGHTS and YDEGEE. CDR3 sequence: CASSRLGAGVAETQYF. The DNA for the CDR3 is TGTGCCAGCAGCAGGCTCGGAGCCGGGGTGGCGGAGACCCAGTACTTC.

The chain uses TRBV5-1 and TRBJ1-1, with 9 positions matching TRBD1. Germline CDR1 and CDR2: SGHRS and YFSETQ. Trimming took 4 bases from V and 1 from J; bases not matched to a gene: 5. The CDR3 totals 15 residues. In DNA, the CDR3 is TGCGCCAGCAGCAGAACAGGGGGCTGGAACACTGAAGCTTTCTTT. This gives the protein CASSRTGGWNTEAFF.

The chain combines TRBV27 with TRBJ2-7; 8 bases are a match to TRBD1. Trimming took 8 bases from V and 2 from J; bases not matched to a gene: 5. In germline, CDR1 is MNHEY, CDR2 SMNVEV (reference sequence). CDR3 length: 13 residues. CDR3 in amino acids: CASGVTGAYEQYF. The CDR3 DNA reads TGTGCCAGCGGAGTGACAGGGGCCTACGAGCAGTACTTC.

The J gene is TRBJ2-1, the V gene TRBV4-1; perhaps TRBD2 as D (6 bases). Germline assignment: CDR1 MGHRA and CDR2 YSYEKL. This CDR3 has 19 residues. The V end lost 2 bases, the J end lost 7 bases, and 27 bases lay between the germline ends. For the CDR3, the DNA is TGCGCCAGCAGCCAACCTTCTCCGGAGCGGGTGGGGGTTTGGAATGAGCAGTTCTTC. Translated: CASSQPSPERVGVWNEQFF.

The V and J genes are TRBV6-2 or TRBV6-3 and TRBJ1-1; the D gene is possibly TRBD1 (6 bases). The germline V gene has CDR1 MNHEY and CDR2 SVGEGT. The CDR3 covers 15 residues. V dropped 7 bases and J dropped 1 base, with 16 bases sitting between them. For the CDR3, the DNA is TGTGCCAGCACCCCGGACAGAGGGACGAACACTGAAGCTTTCTTT. It encodes CASTPDRGTNTEAFF.

The J gene is TRBJ2-7, the V gene TRBV7-2, with 9 bases identical to TRBD2. With 4 bases clipped from V and 4 bases from J, the junction kept 5 bases outside the gene matches. The germline CDR1 and CDR2 sequences are SGHTA and FQGNSA. This CDR3 has 14 amino acids. The CDR3 region has the DNA TGTGCCAGCAGCTACCCTAGCGGGACGTACGAGCAGTACTTC. Its protein product is CASSYPSGTYEQYF.

The chain uses TRBV4-3 and TRBJ1-1; unclear D gene. The germline V and J ends were trimmed by 0 bases and 4 bases, with 9 bases remaining between them. This CDR3 has 14 residues. Germline CDR1 reads LGHNA; CDR2 reads YSLEER. DNA for the CDR3: TGCGCCAGCAGCCAAGATCTGCAGGTCACTGAAGCTTTCTTT. Its translation is CASSQDLQVTEAFF.

The chain couples TRBV7-9 to TRBJ2-3; 11 positions agree with TRBD2. The ends lost 0 bases at V and 2 bases at J; junction bases unmatched: 10. The CDR3 extends over 19 amino acids. Germline CDR1 and CDR2: SEHNR and FQNEAQ (reference sequence). CDR3 region: CASSLAESWTSGFTDTQYF. The CDR3 coding sequence is TGTGCCAGCAGCTTAGCGGAGAGTTGGACTAGCGGGTTCACAGATACGCAGTATTTT.

The genes are TRBV3-1 (or the pseudogene TRBV3-2) and TRBJ2-5; 10 positions agree with TRBD2. Germline V gene lookup returns CDR1 LGHDT and CDR2 YNNKEL (reference sequence). The CDR3 is made up of 15 amino acids. With 4 bases clipped from V and 3 bases from J, the junction kept 5 bases outside the gene matches. In DNA form, the CDR3 reads TGTGCCAGCAGCCCTTGTGGACTAGCGGAAGAGACCCAGTACTTC. Translating gives CASSPCGLAEETQYF.

The V call is TRBV12-3 or TRBV12-4, the J call TRBJ1-4; 9 positions agree with TRBD1. The CDR3 consists of 12 residues. The V gene end was trimmed by 7 bases and the J gene end by 11 bases; junction bases not matched to a gene: 5. The CDR3 spells CASTGDRAKLFF. As DNA, the CDR3 is TGTGCCAGCACCGGGGACAGGGCGAAACTGTTTTTT.

V usage is TRBV7-8 and J usage is TRBJ1-2; D call uncertain. Trimming cost V 2 bases and J 6 bases, with 10 bases left between them. The length of the CDR3 is 13 residues. The germline gives CDR1 SGHVS, CDR2 FQNEAQ. The CDR3 DNA reads as TGTGCCAGCAGCTTAAATGGTCCTAATGGCTACACCTTC. Protein product: CASSLNGPNGYTF.

A note on this clone: The sample holds other DNA sequences that translate to the same CDR3. This chain joins TRBV27 and TRBJ1-2; 10 positions match TRBD1. V dropped 6 bases and J dropped 4; count of bases not matched to a gene: 2. This CDR3 is 13 amino acids long. Looked up from germline, CDR1 is MNHEY and CDR2 is SMNVEV (reference sequence). The CDR3 here is CASSGDRGYGYTF. The CDR3 DNA follows: TGTGCCAGCAGCGGGGACAGGGGCTATGGCTACACCTTC.

The chain employs TRBV19 and TRBJ1-2; D unresolved. This CDR3 has 13 residues. V lost 6 bases, J lost 2 bases, and 10 bases lay in between. CDR1 LNHDA and CDR2 SQIVND come from the germline V gene (reference sequence). As DNA, the CDR3 is TGTGCCAGTAGCGTAAGTCGGAACTATGGCTACACCTTC. Its protein product is CASSVSRNYGYTF.

This chain joins TRBV5-1 and TRBJ1-1; 9 bases map to TRBD1. This CDR3 is built from 13 residues. Germline CDR1 is SGHRS and CDR2 is YFSETQ. The V segment lost 7 bases and the J segment 0 bases; nucleotides outside the gene matches: 1. CDR3 loop: CASGTGLNTEAFF. The DNA of the CDR3 is TGCGCCAGCGGGACAGGGTTGAACACTGAAGCTTTCTTT.

CDR3 in DNA: TGTGCTAGTGGTTATCCACGACTGGTCAAGGAGCAGTTCTTC. Its protein product is CASGYPRLVKEQFF. The chain employs TRBV12-5 and TRBJ2-1; D gene unclear. Trimming shortened V by 4 bases and J by 10 bases, and 17 bases separated the two germline ends. This CDR3 spans 14 amino acids. Germline V gene lookup returns CDR1 LGHNT and CDR2 FRNRAP.

The chain recombines TRBV11-2 with TRBJ1-2, with unresolved D. Germline V gene sequence: CDR1 SGHAT, CDR2 FQNNGV. The CDR3 consists of 14 residues. V lost 0 bases, J lost 8 bases, and 13 bases lay in between. The CDR3 DNA sequence: TGTGCCAGCAGCTTAGACCAGGCTATTCGCGGCTACACCTTC. Its translation is CASSLDQAIRGYTF.

The chain carries TRBV5-4 and TRBJ2-5, with TRBD2 matching over 7 bases. The CDR3 contains 16 residues. V gave up 1 base and J gave up 2 bases; unmatched junction bases: 8. Germline CDR1 SGHNT, CDR2 YYREEE (reference sequence). Here the CDR3 DNA reads TGTGCCAGCAGCTTGCTAGGCGGGAGTGCGCAAGAGACCCAGTACTTC. It yields the protein CASSLLGGSAQETQYF.

This rearrangement joins TRBV3-1 (or the pseudogene TRBV3-2) to TRBJ2-7; no clear D. Germline V lookup: CDR1 LGHDT, CDR2 YNNKEL (reference sequence). V lost 4 bases to trimming and J lost 5 bases, with 12 bases between them. This CDR3 has 13 residues. DNA of the CDR3: TGTGCCAGCAGCCCCTACTCGTTGCACGAGCAGTACTTC. It is translated as CASSPYSLHEQYF.

This clone was counted only a few times. The chain links TRBV5-4 to TRBJ2-1, with a possible D match to TRBD2 (5 bases). Trimming shortened V by 4 bases and J by 6 bases, and 17 bases separated the two germline ends. The germline V gene encodes CDR1 SGHNT and CDR2 YYREEE (reference sequence). The CDR3 contains 15 residues. The CDR3 here is CASSKEWLSGNEQFF. CDR3 sequence (DNA): TGTGCCAGCAGCAAAGAGTGGTTGAGCGGCAATGAGCAGTTCTTC.

This clone appeared a single time. The gene calls are TRBV12-5 and TRBJ2-1; maybe TRBD1 (6 bases). The CDR3 contains 15 residues. From germline, CDR1 is LGHNT and CDR2 FRNRAP. Deletions cut 7 bases from V and 6 bases from J, with 19 bases between. The CDR3 nucleotides read TGTGCTAGTGTCCCCAGGGGCCTCAGCACCAATGAGCAGTTCTTC. Translating it yields CASVPRGLSTNEQFF.

This clone was detected a few times. The chain joins TRBV7-2 to TRBJ1-6, with 10 bases identical to TRBD1. Germline lookup yields CDR1 SGHTA and CDR2 FQGNSA. After removal of 6 bases from V and 13 bases from J, the junction contained 3 bases not matched to a gene. The CDR3 runs to 12 residues. The CDR3 sequence: CASSSGQGPLHF. Written as DNA, the CDR3 is TGTGCCAGCAGTTCGGGACAGGGGCCCCTCCACTTT.